The T cell receptor beta chain under discussion was sequenced for a study of control samples from healthy donors and cancer patients. Assay: immunoSEQ multiplex PCR; the TCRdb copy retains only in-frame clones and omits some. The data show 100,000 to 150,000 clones, with roughly 84% seen just once and over 7.5% held by the top ten. This TCR derives from a man in his forties or fifties in good health. Sequencing was performed on blood.

CDR3: CASSQDHVGIETEAFF. The CDR3 nucleotides are TGTGCCAGCAGCCAAGATCACGTAGGGATAGAAACTGAAGCTTTCTTT. This chain connects TRBV3-1 (or the pseudogene TRBV3-2) to TRBJ1-1; no clear D. CDR3 size: 16 residues. Looked up from germline, CDR1 is LGHDT and CDR2 is YNNKEL (reference sequence). The V and J ends lost 0 bases and 5 bases respectively, with 16 bases between them.